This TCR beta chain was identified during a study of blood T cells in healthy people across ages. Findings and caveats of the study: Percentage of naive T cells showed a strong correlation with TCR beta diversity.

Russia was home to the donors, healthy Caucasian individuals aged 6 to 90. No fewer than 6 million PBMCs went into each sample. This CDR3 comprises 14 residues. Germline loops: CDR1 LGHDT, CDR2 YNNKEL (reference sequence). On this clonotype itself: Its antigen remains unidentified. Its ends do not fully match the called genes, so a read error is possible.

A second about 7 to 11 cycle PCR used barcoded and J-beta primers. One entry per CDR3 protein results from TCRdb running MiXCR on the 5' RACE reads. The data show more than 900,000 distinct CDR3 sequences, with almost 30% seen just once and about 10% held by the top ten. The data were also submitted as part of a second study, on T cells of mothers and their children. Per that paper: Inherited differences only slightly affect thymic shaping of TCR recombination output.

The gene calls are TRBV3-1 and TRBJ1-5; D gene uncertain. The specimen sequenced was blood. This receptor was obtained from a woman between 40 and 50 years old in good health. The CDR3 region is CAGSPQVSNQPQHF. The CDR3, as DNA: TGTGCCGGCAGCCCCCAGGTTAGCAATCAGCCCCAGCATTTT.